The entry that follows covers one T cell receptor (beta chain) sequence. The V segment lost 5 bases and the J segment 5 bases; nucleotides outside the gene matches: 16. CDR3 size: 17 residues. Germline CDR1 is MDHEN and CDR2 is SYDVKM. This entry belongs to a study of blood T cell repertoires in COVID-19. Background on the study: Sites in the United States, Italy and Spain provided acute and convalescent COVID-19 samples. PBMCs, B-cell-depleted T cells, or T cells provided the cDNA or gDNA that made up the material.

Study processing details: It was from reference gene primer amplification that nucleated cell counts were estimated. Sequencing was performed with immunoSEQ multiplex PCR; in TCRdb, only in-frame clones are kept and a portion is missing. The V and J calls and clone size were taken over from that table, and D and trimming were inferred from the DNA. The sample has about 160,000 clones, approximately 87% seen once. Sequenced input: peripheral blood. This receptor was taken from a woman in her 70s with acute or convalescent COVID-19. The chain links TRBV28 to TRBJ2-5, with 8 nucleotides matching TRBD2. CDR3 bases: TGTGCCAGCAGTACCAGGACTAGCCCAACCCAACGGGAGACCCAGTACTTC. This sequence encodes CASSTRTSPTQRETQYF. Using reference TRBV28 and TRBJ2-5 for the parts outside the CDR3, the full variable domain is DVKVTQSSRYLVKRTGEKVFLECVQDMDHENMFWYRQDPGLGLRLIYFSYDVKMKEKGDIPEGYSVSREKKERFSLILESASTNQTSMYLCASSTRTSPTQRETQYFGPGTRLLVL.